What follows is one TCR beta chain and its context. This sample stems from a study of cytomegalovirus exposure and HLA in healthy donors. Clones were sequenced by immunoSEQ multiplex PCR, and TCRdb holds only the in-frame ones, with some missing. Of some 260,000 clones listed, less than 90% were seen once; the top ten hold around 12%. The CDR3 has 14 amino acids. V shed 5 bases, J shed 1 base, and the junction held 5 bases outside the gene matches. In germline, CDR1 is MNHNY, CDR2 SVGAGI (reference sequence). Separate from the roughly 630-subject first cohort was the approximately 120-subject validation cohort, to which the donors belonged.

The TCR originated in a man aged 18 to 35 in good health and CMV-seropositive. V gene TRBV6-6 combines with J gene TRBJ2-7; 7 bases match TRBD1. Sample: PBMCs. The CDR3 DNA is TGTGCCAGCAGTGAGGTGGACAGGTCCTACGAGCAGTACTTC. It is translated as CASSEVDRSYEQYF.